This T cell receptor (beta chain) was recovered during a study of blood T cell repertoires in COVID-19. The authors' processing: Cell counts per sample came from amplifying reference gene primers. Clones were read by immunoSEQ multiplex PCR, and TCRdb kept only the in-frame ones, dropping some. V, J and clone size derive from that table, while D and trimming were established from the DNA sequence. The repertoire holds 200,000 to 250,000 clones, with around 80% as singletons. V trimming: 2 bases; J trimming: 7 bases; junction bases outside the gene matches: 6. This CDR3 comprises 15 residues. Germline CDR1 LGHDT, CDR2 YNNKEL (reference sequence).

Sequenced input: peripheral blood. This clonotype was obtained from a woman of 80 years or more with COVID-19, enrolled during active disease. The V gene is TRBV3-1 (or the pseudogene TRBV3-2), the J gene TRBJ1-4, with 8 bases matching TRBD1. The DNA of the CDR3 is TGTGCCAGCAGCCAAAGGACAGGGTCGGGTGAAAAACTGTTTTTT. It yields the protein CASSQRTGSGEKLFF.